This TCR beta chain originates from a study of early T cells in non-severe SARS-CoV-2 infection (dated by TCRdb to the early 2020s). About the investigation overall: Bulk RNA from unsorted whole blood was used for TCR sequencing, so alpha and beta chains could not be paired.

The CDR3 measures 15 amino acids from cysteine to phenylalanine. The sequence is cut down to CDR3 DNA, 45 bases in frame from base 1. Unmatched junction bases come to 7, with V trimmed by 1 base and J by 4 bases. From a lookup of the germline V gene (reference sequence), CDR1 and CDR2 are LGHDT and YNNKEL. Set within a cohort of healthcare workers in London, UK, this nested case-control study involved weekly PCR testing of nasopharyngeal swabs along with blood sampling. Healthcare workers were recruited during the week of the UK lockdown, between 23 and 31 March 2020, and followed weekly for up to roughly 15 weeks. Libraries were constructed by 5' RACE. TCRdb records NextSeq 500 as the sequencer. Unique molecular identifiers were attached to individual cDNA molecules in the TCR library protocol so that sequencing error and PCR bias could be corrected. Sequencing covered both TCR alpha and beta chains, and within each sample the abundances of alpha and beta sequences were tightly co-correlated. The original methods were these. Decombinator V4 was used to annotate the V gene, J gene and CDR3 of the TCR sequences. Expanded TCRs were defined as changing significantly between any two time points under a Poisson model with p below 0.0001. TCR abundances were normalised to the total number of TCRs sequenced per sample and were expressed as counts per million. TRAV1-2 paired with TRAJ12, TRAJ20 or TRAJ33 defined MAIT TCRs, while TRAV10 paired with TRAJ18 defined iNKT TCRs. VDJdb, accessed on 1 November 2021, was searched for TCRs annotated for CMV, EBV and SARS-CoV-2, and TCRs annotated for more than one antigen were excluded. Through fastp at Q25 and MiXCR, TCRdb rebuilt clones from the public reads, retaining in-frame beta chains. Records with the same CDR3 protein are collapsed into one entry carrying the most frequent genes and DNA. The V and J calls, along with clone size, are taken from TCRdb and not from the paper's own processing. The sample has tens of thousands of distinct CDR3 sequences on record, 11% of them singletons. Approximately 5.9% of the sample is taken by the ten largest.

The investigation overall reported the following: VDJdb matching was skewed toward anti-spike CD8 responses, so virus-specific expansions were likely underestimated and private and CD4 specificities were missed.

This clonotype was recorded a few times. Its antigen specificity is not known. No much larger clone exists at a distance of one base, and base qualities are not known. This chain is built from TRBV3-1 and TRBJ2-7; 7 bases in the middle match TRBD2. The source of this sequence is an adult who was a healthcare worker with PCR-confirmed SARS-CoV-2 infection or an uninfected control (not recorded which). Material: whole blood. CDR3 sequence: CASSQAPGGFYEQYF. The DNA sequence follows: TGTGCCAGCAGCCAAGCCCCGGGAGGTTTTTACGAGCAGTACTTC.